This T cell receptor beta chain stems from a study of T cells in Graves' hyperthyroidism and ophthalmopathy. Study context: Peripheral blood draws took place at initial diagnosis, ahead of any treatment. Points from the study as a whole: Stable hyperthyroidism was told apart from ophthalmopathy by a model built on 13 V-J features.

This blood was taken when hyperthyroidism was first diagnosed, before any ophthalmopathy symptoms existed. TCR beta CDR3 regions were amplified from RNA. Researchers ran a first-round RT-PCR on the TCR CDR3 using the HTBI primer set. TCRdb ran MiXCR on the multiplex PCR reads and lists one entry per CDR3 protein. Seen here are 160,000 or so distinct CDR3 sequences, just under 9.5% observed once, and the top ten hold 22%. Notes on this clonotype: Its specificity is not known.

The sequence was collected from a woman aged 18-29 years with Graves' hyperthyroidism that later progressed to Graves' ophthalmopathy. Sequenced sample: blood.

CDR3 sequence: CASSVGRAGTDTQYF. The CDR3 DNA is TGTGCCAGTAGTGTGGGGCGGGCTGGCACAGATACGCAGTATTTT. V and J are TRBV19 and TRBJ2-3; the D call may be TRBD1 or TRBD2 (5 bases each). V lost 5 bases to trimming and J lost 1 base, with 13 bases between them. There are 15 residues in the CDR3. CDR1 LNHDA and CDR2 SQIVND come from the germline V gene (reference sequence).